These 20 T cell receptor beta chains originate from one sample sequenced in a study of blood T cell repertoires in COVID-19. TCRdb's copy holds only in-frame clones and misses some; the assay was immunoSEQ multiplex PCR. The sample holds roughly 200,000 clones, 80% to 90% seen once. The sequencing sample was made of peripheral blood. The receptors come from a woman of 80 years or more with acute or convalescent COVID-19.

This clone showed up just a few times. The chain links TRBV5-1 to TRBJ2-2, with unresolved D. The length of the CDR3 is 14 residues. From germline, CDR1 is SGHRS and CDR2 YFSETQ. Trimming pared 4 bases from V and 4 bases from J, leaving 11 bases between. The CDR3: CASSPYDRTGELFF. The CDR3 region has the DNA TGCGCCAGCAGCCCCTACGATCGCACCGGGGAGCTGTTTTTT.

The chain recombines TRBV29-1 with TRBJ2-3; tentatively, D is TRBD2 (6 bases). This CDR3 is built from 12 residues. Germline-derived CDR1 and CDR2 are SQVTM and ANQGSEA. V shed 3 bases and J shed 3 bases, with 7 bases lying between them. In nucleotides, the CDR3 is TGCAGCGTTGATGGGGGGACAGATACGCAGTATTTT. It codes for CSVDGGTDTQYF.

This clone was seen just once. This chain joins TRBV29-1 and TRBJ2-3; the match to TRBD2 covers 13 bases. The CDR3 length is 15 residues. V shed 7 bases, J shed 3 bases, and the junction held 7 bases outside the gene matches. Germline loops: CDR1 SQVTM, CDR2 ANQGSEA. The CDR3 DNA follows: TGCAGCGCCGCCAGACTAGCGGGAGGTACAGATACGCAGTATTTT. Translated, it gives CSAARLAGGTDTQYF.

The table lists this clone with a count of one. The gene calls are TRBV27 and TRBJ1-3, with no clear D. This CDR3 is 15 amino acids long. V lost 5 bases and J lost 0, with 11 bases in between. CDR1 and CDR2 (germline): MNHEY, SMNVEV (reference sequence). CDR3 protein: CASSLGGYSGNTIYF. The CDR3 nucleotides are TGTGCCAGCAGTCTGGGCGGGTACTCTGGAAACACCATATATTTT.

CDR3 bases: TGCAGCGTTACAGATACGGGGGACACCGGGGAGCTGTTTTTT. Translating gives CSVTDTGDTGELFF. The rearrangement joins TRBV29-1 to TRBJ2-2; a possible D gene is TRBD2 (6 bases). V was clipped by 5 bases and J by 3 bases, with 13 bases between them. CDR1 and CDR2 (germline): SQVTM, ANQGSEA. The CDR3 covers 14 residues.

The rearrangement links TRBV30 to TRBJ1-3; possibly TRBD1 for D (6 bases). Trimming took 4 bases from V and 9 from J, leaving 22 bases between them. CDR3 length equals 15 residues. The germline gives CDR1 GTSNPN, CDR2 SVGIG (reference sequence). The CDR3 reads CAWTAGGPRGGTIYF. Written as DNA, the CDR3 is TGTGCCTGGACTGCGGGGGGGCCCCGAGGAGGCACCATATATTTT.

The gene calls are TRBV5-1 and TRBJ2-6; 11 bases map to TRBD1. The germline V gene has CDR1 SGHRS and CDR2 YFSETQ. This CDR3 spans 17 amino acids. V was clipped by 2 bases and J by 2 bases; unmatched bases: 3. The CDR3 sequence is CASSFGQGAPGANVLTF. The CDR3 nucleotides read TGCGCCAGCAGCTTCGGACAGGGGGCGCCTGGGGCCAACGTCCTGACTTTC. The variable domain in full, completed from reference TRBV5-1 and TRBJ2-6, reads KAGVTQTPRYLIKTRGQQVTLSCSPISGHRSVSWYQQTPGQGLQFLFEYFSETQRNKGNFPGRFSGRQFSNSRSEMNVSTLELGDSALYLCASSFGQGAPGANVLTFGAGSRLTVL.

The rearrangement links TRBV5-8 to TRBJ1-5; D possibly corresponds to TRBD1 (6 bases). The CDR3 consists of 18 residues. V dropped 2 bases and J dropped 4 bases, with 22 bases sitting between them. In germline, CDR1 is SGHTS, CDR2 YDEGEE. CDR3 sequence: CASSLVRGPSRSNQPQHF. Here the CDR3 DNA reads TGTGCCAGCAGCTTAGTCAGGGGCCCGTCTAGGTCTAATCAGCCCCAGCATTTT.

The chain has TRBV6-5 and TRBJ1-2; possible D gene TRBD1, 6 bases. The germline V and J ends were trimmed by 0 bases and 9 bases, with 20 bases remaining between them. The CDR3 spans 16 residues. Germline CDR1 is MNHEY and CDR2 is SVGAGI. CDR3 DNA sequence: TGTGCCAGCAGTTACTCGAGGGGGTCGGTGACTATGCGCTACACCTTC. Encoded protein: CASSYSRGSVTMRYTF.

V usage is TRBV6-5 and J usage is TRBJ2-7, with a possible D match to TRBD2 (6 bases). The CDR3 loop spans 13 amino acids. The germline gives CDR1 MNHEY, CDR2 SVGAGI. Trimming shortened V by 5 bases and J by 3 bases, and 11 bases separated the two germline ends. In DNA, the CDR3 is TGTGCCAGCAGTACCCGGGAGATCTACGAGCAGTACTTC. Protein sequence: CASSTREIYEQYF.

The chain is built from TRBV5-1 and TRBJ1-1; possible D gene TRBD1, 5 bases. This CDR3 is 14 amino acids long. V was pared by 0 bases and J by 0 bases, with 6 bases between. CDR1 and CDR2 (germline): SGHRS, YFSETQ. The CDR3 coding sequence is TGCGCCAGCAGCTTGGACAGGATGAACACTGAAGCTTTCTTT. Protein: CASSLDRMNTEAFF.

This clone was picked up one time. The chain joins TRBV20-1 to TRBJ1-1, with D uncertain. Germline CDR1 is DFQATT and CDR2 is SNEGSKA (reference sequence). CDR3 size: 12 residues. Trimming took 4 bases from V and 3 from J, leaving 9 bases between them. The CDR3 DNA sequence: TGCAGTGCTACTGACGGGGACACTGAAGCTTTCTTT. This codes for CSATDGDTEAFF.

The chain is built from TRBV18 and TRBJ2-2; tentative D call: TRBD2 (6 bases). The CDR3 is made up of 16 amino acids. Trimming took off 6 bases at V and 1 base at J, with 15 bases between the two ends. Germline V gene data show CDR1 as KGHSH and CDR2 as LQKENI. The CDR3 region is CASSAGLARNTGELFF. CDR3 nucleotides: TGTGCCAGCTCGGCTGGTCTAGCGCGGAACACCGGGGAGCTGTTTTTT.

The DNA for the CDR3 is TGTGCCAGCAGCGAGCAAGCGGTAGGTCAGCCCCAGCATTTT. This gives the protein CASSEQAVGQPQHF. The V and J genes are TRBV9 and TRBJ1-5; no clear D gene. The germline CDR1 and CDR2 sequences are SGDLS and YYNGEE. The CDR3 consists of 14 residues. The germline V and J ends were trimmed by 3 bases and 6 bases, with 13 bases remaining between them.

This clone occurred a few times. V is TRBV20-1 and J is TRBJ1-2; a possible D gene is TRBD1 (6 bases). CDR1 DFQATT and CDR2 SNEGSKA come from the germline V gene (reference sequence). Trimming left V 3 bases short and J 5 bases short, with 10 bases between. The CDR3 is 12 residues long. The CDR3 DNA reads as TGCAGTGCTAGTCCCCAGGGGTATGGCTACACCTTC. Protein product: CSASPQGYGYTF.

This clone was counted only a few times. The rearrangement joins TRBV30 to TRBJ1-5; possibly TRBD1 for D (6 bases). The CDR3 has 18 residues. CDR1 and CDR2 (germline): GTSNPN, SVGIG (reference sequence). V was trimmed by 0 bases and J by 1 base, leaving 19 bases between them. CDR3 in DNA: TGTGCCTGGAGTGTACCTCGACAGGTTTACGGAAGCAATCAGCCCCAGCATTTT. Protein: CAWSVPRQVYGSNQPQHF.

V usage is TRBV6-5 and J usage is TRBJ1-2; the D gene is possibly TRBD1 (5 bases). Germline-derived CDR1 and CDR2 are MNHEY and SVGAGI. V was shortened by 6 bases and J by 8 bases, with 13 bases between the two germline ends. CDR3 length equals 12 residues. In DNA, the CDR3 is TGTGCCAGCAGGGCGCAGGGAAAGGGCTACACCTTC. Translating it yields CASRAQGKGYTF.

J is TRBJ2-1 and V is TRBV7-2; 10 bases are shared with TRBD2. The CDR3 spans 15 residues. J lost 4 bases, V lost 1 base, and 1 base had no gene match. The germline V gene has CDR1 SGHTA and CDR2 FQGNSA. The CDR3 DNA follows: TGTGCCAGCAGCTTAGTAGCGGGGGGATACAATGAGCAGTTCTTC. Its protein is CASSLVAGGYNEQFF.

CDR3 residues: CASSFAVGGSGANVLTF. The CDR3 nucleotides read TGTGCCAGCAGCTTCGCTGTAGGGGGCTCTGGGGCCAACGTCCTGACTTTC. This chain connects TRBV5-5 to TRBJ2-6; tentative D call: TRBD1 (6 bases). CDR1 and CDR2 from the germline V gene are SGHKS and YYEKEE (reference sequence). Between the trimmed V and J ends, which lost 2 bases and 0 bases, there was a span of 12 bases. This CDR3 is 17 amino acids long.

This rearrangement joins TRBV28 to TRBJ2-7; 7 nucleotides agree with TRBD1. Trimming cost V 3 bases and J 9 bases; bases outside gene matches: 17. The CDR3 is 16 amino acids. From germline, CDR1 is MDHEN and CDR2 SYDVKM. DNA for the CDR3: TGTGCCAGCAGTTTCATCGGGGCAGGGGGTTTTGTTTCGCAGTACTTC. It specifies CASSFIGAGGFVSQYF.